Listed below are T cell receptor beta chains from one sample, sequenced in a study of blood T cell repertoires in COVID-19. The table came from immunoSEQ multiplex PCR; TCRdb's copy has only in-frame clones and leaves some out. The table includes about 120,000 clones, over 75% detected once. The specimen sequenced was peripheral blood. These receptors originate from a woman aged 80 or over with acute or convalescent COVID-19. The CDR3 runs from the conserved cysteine through the conserved F or W. A D gene is named only where the DNA matches it firmly. Rows may omit the clone size; those that give it use once, few, many or a size class.

V gene	D gene	clone size	J gene	CDR3 protein	CDR3 DNA
TRBV7-8	TRBD1	NA	TRBJ1-1	CASSLVNENRGGEAFF	TGTGCCAGCAGCTTAGTCAACGAGAACAGGGGGGGTGAAGCTTTCTTT
TRBV9	TRBD1	few	TRBJ1-1	CASSVDPGTGEAFF	TGTGCCAGCAGCGTAGATCCAGGGACAGGAGAAGCTTTCTTT
TRBV18	TRBD1	NA	TRBJ1-2	CASSPVEGAHGYTF	TGTGCCAGCTCACCAGTTGAGGGGGCGCACGGCTACACCTTC
TRBV18	NA	NA	TRBJ2-5	CASSPGMGSRAGETQYF	TGTGCCAGCTCACCGGGCATGGGAAGCCGTGCGGGGGAGACCCAGTACTTC
TRBV29-1	TRBD1	NA	TRBJ1-2	CSVDVWTGLAYGYTF	TGCAGCGTTGATGTTTGGACAGGGCTAGCATATGGCTACACCTTC
TRBV7-9	NA	many	TRBJ1-1	CASSLVDRQAFF	TGTGCCAGCAGCTTAGTAGACAGACAAGCTTTCTTT
TRBV9	NA	NA	TRBJ1-2	CASSVGGAAGYGYTF	TGTGCCAGCAGCGTAGGTGGGGCCGCAGGCTATGGCTACACCTTC
TRBV5-1	TRBD1	NA	TRBJ2-2	CASSTGTAGELFF	TGCGCCAGCAGCACTGGGACAGCCGGGGAGCTGTTTTTT
TRBV9	NA	NA	TRBJ1-1	CASSVAPGGITEAFF	TGTGCCAGCAGCGTAGCTCCCGGGGGGATCACTGAAGCTTTCTTT
TRBV5-8	TRBD1	NA	TRBJ2-1	CASKDRGNEQFF	TGTGCCAGCAAAGACAGGGGAAATGAGCAGTTCTTC
TRBV21-1	NA	NA	TRBJ2-5	CASPWTSGGETQYF	TGTGCCAGCCCATGGACTAGCGGGGGAGAGACCCAGTACTTC
TRBV11-1	TRBD2	NA	TRBJ2-5	CASSLWTSGGQTQYF	TGTGCCAGCAGCCTCTGGACTAGCGGGGGACAGACCCAGTACTTC
TRBV5-6	NA	NA	TRBJ1-2	CASSLGSGFDGYTF	TGTGCCAGCAGCTTGGGTTCGGGGTTTGACGGCTACACCTTC
TRBV7-2	NA	once	TRBJ2-5	CASRSLGRVQETQYF	TGTGCCAGCAGGTCCCTCGGGCGGGTCCAAGAGACCCAGTACTTC